The clone carrying this T cell receptor beta chain was seen repeatedly, ten times or more. Time point here: newly diagnosed GD, antithyroid drugs for less than 3 months. The authors made the TCR library using RNA they extracted from PBMCs. The data are from a study of regulatory T cells in long-lasting Graves disease. The CDR3 contains 15 residues. Germline V gives CDR1 SNHLY, CDR2 FYNNEI. V was clipped by 7 bases and J by 4 bases, with 19 bases between them. Through Arm-PCR of CDR3 regions and iRepertoire HTBI primers, TCR beta libraries were built. TCRdb itself ran the multiplex PCR reads through MiXCR, one entry per CDR3 protein. The sample holds roughly 500,000 distinct CDR3 sequences; approximately 13% are singletons and the top ten take roughly 10%. These data were also filed under a second study, of T cells in Graves' hyperthyroidism and ophthalmopathy. Per that study: Ophthalmopathy could be told apart from stable hyperthyroidism with a 13 V-J model.

The receptor was isolated from a man younger than 45 with Graves disease. The chain couples TRBV2 to TRBJ1-1; possibly TRBD1 for D (6 bases). This material consisted of peripheral blood mononuclear cells (PBMCs), taken at new diagnosis, from a patient treated with antithyroid drugs. The CDR3 spells CASKLVQGFVTEAFF. The CDR3 bases are TGTGCCAGCAAGCTTGTGCAGGGGTTTGTCACTGAAGCTTTCTTT.